This record covers a single TCR beta chain. V was clipped by 6 bases and J by 6 bases; unmatched bases: 14. The V gene's germline CDR1 is MNHNY and CDR2 SVGAGI (reference sequence). This CDR3 has 16 residues. These data belong to a study of blood T cell repertoires in COVID-19. Study-level information: Sources were T cells, B-cell-depleted T cells, or PBMCs; the material itself was cDNA or gDNA.

Data came from immunoSEQ multiplex PCR; TCRdb stores just in-frame clones and leaves some out. The sample includes 100,000 to 150,000 clones, roughly 91% of them seen just once. This receptor was identified in a man in his sixties with COVID-19, enrolled during active disease. The sequencing sample was made of peripheral blood. The gene calls are TRBV6-6 and TRBJ2-7; 10 nucleotides align to TRBD1. The CDR3 sequence: CASRRAGQGGFGEQYF. The DNA of the CDR3 is TGTGCCAGCAGAAGAGCCGGACAGGGGGGATTCGGCGAGCAGTACTTC.